This entry features one TCR beta chain sequence. J gave up 0 bases and V 4 bases, and 5 bases lay outside the gene matches. This CDR3 comprises 15 residues. CDR1 is SGHTS, CDR2 YDEGEE, per germline. Here immunoSEQ multiplex PCR was the method, and the copy in TCRdb shows in-frame clones only, minus some. The sample consists of about 190,000 clones, around 87% of them appearing once. The data were taken from a study of blood T cell repertoires in COVID-19. The sample comprised peripheral blood. V usage is TRBV5-8 and J usage is TRBJ2-7, with TRBD1 matching 9 bases. The receptor comes from a man aged 50-60 years with acute or convalescent COVID-19. As DNA, the CDR3 is TGTGCCAGCAGCCGGGACAGGGAAGGCTCCTACGAGCAGTACTTC. This gives the protein CASSRDREGSYEQYF.